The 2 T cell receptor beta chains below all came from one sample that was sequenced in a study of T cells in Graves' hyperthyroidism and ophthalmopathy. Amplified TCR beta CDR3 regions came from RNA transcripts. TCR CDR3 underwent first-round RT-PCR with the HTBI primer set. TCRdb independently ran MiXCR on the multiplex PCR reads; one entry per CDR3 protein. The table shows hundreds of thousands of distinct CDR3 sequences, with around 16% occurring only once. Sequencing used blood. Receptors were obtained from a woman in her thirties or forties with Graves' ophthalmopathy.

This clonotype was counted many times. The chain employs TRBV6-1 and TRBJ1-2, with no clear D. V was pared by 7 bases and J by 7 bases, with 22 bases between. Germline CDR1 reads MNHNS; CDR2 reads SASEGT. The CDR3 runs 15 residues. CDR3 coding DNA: TGTGCCAGCAAAGTTAATTGGCAGCCGTTAAGTGGCTACACCTTC. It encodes CASKVNWQPLSGYTF.

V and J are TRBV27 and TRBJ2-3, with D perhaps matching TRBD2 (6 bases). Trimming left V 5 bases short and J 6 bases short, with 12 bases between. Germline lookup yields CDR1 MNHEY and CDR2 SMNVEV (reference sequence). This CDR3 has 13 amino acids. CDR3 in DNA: TGTGCCAGCAGTCGACTAGTGGGGGATACGCAGTATTTT. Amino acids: CASSRLVGDTQYF.